This TCR beta chain was captured by sequencing in a study of blood T cell repertoires in COVID-19. The wider study: Specimens from acute and convalescent COVID-19 originated in the United States, Italy and Spain. T cells, B-cell-depleted T cells, or PBMCs provided the cDNA or gDNA that served as material.

How the authors handled the data: The authors estimated nucleated cell counts from reference gene primer amplification. This table comes from immunoSEQ multiplex PCR, and its TCRdb copy is limited to in-frame clones, with some not included. V and J calls and clone size are given by that table; D and trimming were obtained from the DNA. Found here are under 300,000 clones, around 84% of them singletons; the top ten hold roughly 3.3%. Germline loops: CDR1 SGHRS, CDR2 YFSETQ. V lost 4 bases to trimming and J lost 2 bases; unmatched junction nucleotides: 3. CDR3 length: 15 amino acids. The V call is TRBV5-1, the J call TRBJ2-2; 9 bases align to TRBD1. Sequencing was done on a sample of peripheral blood. This receptor was taken from a woman aged 18 to 35 with acute or convalescent COVID-19. CDR3 in amino acids: CASSKDRGNTGELFF. The CDR3 region has the DNA TGCGCCAGCAGCAAGGACAGGGGAAACACCGGGGAGCTGTTTTTT.